Listed below are T cell receptor beta chains from one sample, sequenced in a study of blood T cell repertoires in COVID-19. Method: immunoSEQ multiplex PCR; TCRdb's copy keeps in-frame clones and lacks some. The profile shows roughly 17,000 clones, approximately 89% of them singletons. The specimen was peripheral blood. These TCRs come from a human donor in a cohort sampled during active COVID-19. CDR3s include the opening cysteine and the closing phenylalanine or tryptophan. The order of the fields is clone size, V gene, D gene, J gene, CDR3 protein, CDR3 DNA. A D gene is named only where the DNA matches it firmly. Clone size is shown for a subset of rows, as once, few, many or a class of expanded clone.

size: NA
V: TRBV5-5
D: NA
J: TRBJ1-6
CDR3: CASSLVDTNSPLHF
DNA: TGTGCCAGCAGCTTGGTAGACACCAATTCACCCCTCCACTTT

size: NA
V: TRBV13
D: NA
J: TRBJ2-7
CDR3: CASSEGVTTYEQYF
DNA: TGTGCCAGCAGCGAGGGGGTTACCACCTACGAGCAGTACTTC

size: NA
V: TRBV7-6
D: TRBD2
J: TRBJ2-7
CDR3: CASSRGLAGRYEQYF
DNA: TGTGCCAGCAGCCGGGGACTAGCGGGACGCTACGAGCAGTACTTC

size: NA
V: TRBV29-1
D: TRBD2
J: TRBJ2-5
CDR3: CSVDGLAEPRGETQYF
DNA: TGCAGCGTTGACGGACTAGCGGAGCCTAGGGGGGAGACCCAGTACTTC

size: NA
V: TRBV28
D: TRBD1
J: TRBJ1-5
CDR3: CASSFSGTTGTNQPQHF
DNA: TGTGCCAGCAGTTTTTCGGGGACGACAGGGACCAATCAGCCCCAGCATTTT

size: NA
V: TRBV6-5
D: TRBD1
J: TRBJ2-2
CDR3: CASSVDRVWTGELFF
DNA: TGTGCCAGCAGCGTCGACAGGGTGTGGACCGGGGAGCTGTTTTTT

size: NA
V: TRBV7-2
D: TRBD1
J: TRBJ2-2
CDR3: CASSILRTGGSGELFF
DNA: TGTGCCAGCAGCATCCTCAGGACAGGGGGCTCCGGGGAGCTGTTTTTT

size: NA
V: TRBV9
D: TRBD1
J: TRBJ1-2
CDR3: CASSGDRGLGYTF
DNA: TGTGCCAGCAGCGGGGACAGGGGACTAGGCTACACCTTC

size: NA
V: TRBV5-6
D: NA
J: TRBJ1-1
CDR3: CASSFRGREAFF
DNA: TGTGCCAGCAGCTTTCGAGGGAGGGAAGCTTTCTTT

size: NA
V: TRBV18
D: NA
J: TRBJ2-7
CDR3: CASSPSQGSSYEQYF
DNA: TGTGCCAGCTCACCATCACAGGGCAGCTCCTACGAGCAGTACTTC

size: NA
V: TRBV30
D: NA
J: TRBJ1-3
CDR3: CAWSEENGGPIYF
DNA: TGTGCCTGGAGTGAGGAGAACGGGGGGCCCATATATTTT

size: few
V: TRBV7-3
D: NA
J: TRBJ1-2
CDR3: CASSLEVGYGYTF
DNA: TGTGCCAGCAGCTTAGAGGTGGGCTATGGCTACACCTTC

size: NA
V: TRBV10-3
D: NA
J: TRBJ1-1
CDR3: CASRQLSTEAFF
DNA: TGTGCCAGCAGGCAACTTTCCACTGAAGCTTTCTTT

size: NA
V: TRBV2
D: NA
J: TRBJ1-2
CDR3: CASSAMGGDYGYTF
DNA: TGTGCCAGCAGTGCGATGGGGGGGGACTATGGCTACACCTTC

size: once
V: TRBV6-4
D: TRBD2
J: TRBJ2-5
CDR3: CASNEGRAMGETQYF
DNA: TGTGCCAGCAACGAAGGGAGGGCAATGGGAGAGACCCAGTACTTC

size: NA
V: TRBV5-5
D: NA
J: TRBJ2-3
CDR3: CASSLPGEDTQYF
DNA: TGTGCCAGCAGCTTACCAGGGGAAGATACGCAGTATTTT

size: NA
V: TRBV11-3
D: TRBD2
J: TRBJ2-3
CDR3: CASSPRTSGGRDTQYF
DNA: TGTGCCAGCAGCCCCAGGACTAGCGGGGGAAGAGATACGCAGTATTTT

size: NA
V: TRBV10-1
D: NA
J: TRBJ1-2
CDR3: CASSPGTNYGYTF
DNA: TGCGCCAGCAGCCCGGGAACTAACTATGGCTACACCTTC

size: NA
V: TRBV9
D: TRBD1
J: TRBJ2-2
CDR3: CASSVFGQGAFGELFF
DNA: TGTGCCAGCAGCGTCTTTGGACAGGGGGCTTTCGGGGAGCTGTTTTTT

size: once
V: TRBV28
D: TRBD1
J: TRBJ1-2
CDR3: CASQGQPLFGYTF
DNA: TGTGCCAGCCAGGGACAGCCCCTTTTTGGCTACACCTTC

size: NA
V: TRBV14
D: NA
J: TRBJ2-3
CDR3: CASSQGTSSDTQYF
DNA: TGTGCCAGCAGCCAAGGAACAAGTTCAGATACGCAGTATTTT

size: once
V: TRBV23-1
D: TRBD1
J: TRBJ2-7
CDR3: CASSQSETGAYEQYF
DNA: TGCGCCAGCAGTCAATCGGAGACAGGGGCCTACGAGCAGTACTTC

size: NA
V: TRBV27
D: TRBD2
J: TRBJ2-1
CDR3: CASTGEGRSEQFF
DNA: TGTGCCAGCACGGGGGAGGGCCGGAGTGAGCAGTTCTTC

size: NA
V: TRBV29-1
D: NA
J: TRBJ2-1
CDR3: CSSWTELYNEQFF
DNA: TGCAGCTCCTGGACAGAACTCTACAATGAGCAGTTCTTC

size: NA
V: TRBV27
D: TRBD2
J: TRBJ2-5
CDR3: CASSRGLAGGGETQYF
DNA: TGTGCCAGCAGTAGGGGACTAGCGGGGGGTGGAGAGACCCAGTACTTC

size: NA
V: TRBV6-5
D: NA
J: TRBJ1-1
CDR3: CASRSSGAGIFGAFF
DNA: TGTGCCAGCAGGTCCAGCGGGGCAGGGATTTTCGGCGCTTTCTTT

size: NA
V: TRBV9
D: NA
J: TRBJ2-1
CDR3: CASSPRLGAGFYNEQFF
DNA: TGTGCCAGCAGCCCTCGACTCGGAGCGGGCTTCTACAATGAGCAGTTCTTC

size: NA
V: TRBV6-5
D: TRBD1
J: TRBJ2-7
CDR3: CASSGQGYEQYF
DNA: TGTGCCAGCAGCGGACAGGGGTACGAGCAGTACTTC

size: NA
V: TRBV5-1
D: TRBD2
J: TRBJ2-3
CDR3: CASSWTSASTDTQYF
DNA: TGCGCCAGCAGTTGGACTAGCGCTAGCACAGATACGCAGTATTTT

size: NA
V: TRBV24-1
D: NA
J: TRBJ2-2
CDR3: CATSDLSRGNTGELFF
DNA: TGTGCCACCAGTGATCTGAGTAGGGGCAACACCGGGGAGCTGTTTTTT

size: NA
V: TRBV28
D: NA
J: TRBJ1-1
CDR3: CASSFRGGANTEAFF
DNA: TGTGCCAGCAGTTTTCGGGGGGGCGCGAACACTGAAGCTTTCTTT

size: NA
V: TRBV29-1
D: TRBD1
J: TRBJ1-1
CDR3: CSVLQLGTGYTEAFF
DNA: TGCAGCGTTCTTCAGCTCGGGACAGGGTACACTGAAGCTTTCTTT

size: NA
V: TRBV11-2
D: NA
J: TRBJ2-1
CDR3: CASSLDRASPNEQFF
DNA: TGTGCCAGCAGCTTAGATCGGGCTAGCCCCAATGAGCAGTTCTTC

size: NA
V: TRBV14
D: NA
J: TRBJ2-2
CDR3: CASSQTVTGELFF
DNA: TGTGCCAGCAGCCAAACAGTCACCGGGGAGCTGTTTTTT

size: NA
V: TRBV5-1
D: NA
J: TRBJ1-1
CDR3: CASSLGDYLSTEAFF
DNA: TGCGCCAGCAGCTTGGGGGACTACTTGAGCACTGAAGCTTTCTTT

size: NA
V: TRBV11-2
D: NA
J: TRBJ1-2
CDR3: CASSPGGGYGYTF
DNA: TGTGCCAGCAGCCCGGGGGGGGGCTATGGCTACACCTTC

size: NA
V: TRBV6-2/TRBV6-3
D: NA
J: TRBJ2-5
CDR3: CASSYRQGGGETQYF
DNA: TGTGCCAGCAGTTACCGCCAGGGAGGGGGAGAGACCCAGTACTTC

size: NA
V: TRBV28
D: TRBD1
J: TRBJ1-5
CDR3: CASSTTGSGSLPHSNQPQHF
DNA: TGTGCCAGCAGTACGACAGGGTCCGGCAGTTTGCCCCATAGCAATCAGCCCCAGCATTTT

size: NA
V: TRBV29-1
D: TRBD1
J: TRBJ2-7
CDR3: CSVPLGQGSYEQYF
DNA: TGCAGCGTGCCACTAGGACAGGGGTCCTACGAGCAGTACTTC

size: NA
V: TRBV5-1
D: NA
J: TRBJ2-2
CDR3: CASSLRGQNTGELFF
DNA: TGCGCCAGCAGCTTGCGGGGACAGAACACCGGGGAGCTGTTTTTT

size: NA
V: TRBV5-6
D: NA
J: TRBJ2-7
CDR3: CASSLAGQGYYEQYF
DNA: TGTGCCAGCAGCTTGGCCGGCCAGGGGTACTACGAGCAGTACTTC

size: NA
V: TRBV21-1
D: NA
J: TRBJ1-1
CDR3: CASSSNRWNTEAFF
DNA: TGTGCCAGCAGCAGTAACAGGTGGAACACTGAAGCTTTCTTT

size: NA
V: TRBV5-1
D: NA
J: TRBJ1-6
CDR3: CASSLEGDVNSPLHF
DNA: TGCGCCAGCAGCTTGGAAGGGGATGTTAATTCACCCCTCCACTTT

size: few
V: TRBV6-4
D: NA
J: TRBJ2-2
CDR3: CASSDSSFAGELFF
DNA: TGTGCCAGCAGTGACTCATCCTTTGCCGGGGAGCTGTTTTTT

size: NA
V: TRBV5-1
D: TRBD1
J: TRBJ1-4
CDR3: CASSPLTGLGEKLFF
DNA: TGCGCCAGCAGCCCCCTGACAGGGTTGGGGGAAAAACTGTTTTTT

size: NA
V: TRBV7-9
D: NA
J: TRBJ1-4
CDR3: CASSSDSNEKLFF
DNA: TGTGCCAGCAGCTCGGACAGCAATGAAAAACTGTTTTTT

size: NA
V: TRBV5-1
D: TRBD1
J: TRBJ1-2
CDR3: CASSTDRGRGGYTF
DNA: TGCGCCAGCAGCACCGACAGGGGGCGCGGCGGCTACACCTTC

size: few
V: TRBV5-1
D: TRBD1
J: TRBJ1-1
CDR3: CASSRGQGNTEAFF
DNA: TGCGCCAGCAGCCGGGGACAGGGGAACACTGAAGCTTTCTTT

size: NA
V: TRBV10-3
D: TRBD1
J: TRBJ1-2
CDR3: CAISPRTGRNYGYTF
DNA: TGTGCCATCAGTCCCCGGACAGGGCGGAACTATGGCTACACCTTC

size: NA
V: TRBV27
D: NA
J: TRBJ2-5
CDR3: CASSFDRQGTQYF
DNA: TGTGCCAGCAGTTTTGACCGACAAGGGACCCAGTACTTC

size: NA
V: TRBV15
D: NA
J: TRBJ1-6
CDR3: CATSRAGAAYNSPLHF
DNA: TGTGCCACCAGCAGAGCTGGGGCGGCTTATAATTCACCCCTCCACTTT

size: NA
V: TRBV28
D: NA
J: TRBJ1-1
CDR3: CAFTWGTRRNTEAFF
DNA: TGTGCCTTTACCTGGGGGACAAGGAGGAACACTGAAGCTTTCTTT

size: NA
V: TRBV4-2
D: NA
J: TRBJ1-2
CDR3: CASSQDLQLGNYGYTF
DNA: TGTGCCAGCAGCCAAGATTTGCAGCTAGGTAACTATGGCTACACCTTC

size: NA
V: TRBV5-1
D: NA
J: TRBJ2-7
CDR3: CASSLPQGFNEQYF
DNA: TGCGCCAGCAGCTTGCCCCAGGGGTTCAACGAGCAGTACTTC